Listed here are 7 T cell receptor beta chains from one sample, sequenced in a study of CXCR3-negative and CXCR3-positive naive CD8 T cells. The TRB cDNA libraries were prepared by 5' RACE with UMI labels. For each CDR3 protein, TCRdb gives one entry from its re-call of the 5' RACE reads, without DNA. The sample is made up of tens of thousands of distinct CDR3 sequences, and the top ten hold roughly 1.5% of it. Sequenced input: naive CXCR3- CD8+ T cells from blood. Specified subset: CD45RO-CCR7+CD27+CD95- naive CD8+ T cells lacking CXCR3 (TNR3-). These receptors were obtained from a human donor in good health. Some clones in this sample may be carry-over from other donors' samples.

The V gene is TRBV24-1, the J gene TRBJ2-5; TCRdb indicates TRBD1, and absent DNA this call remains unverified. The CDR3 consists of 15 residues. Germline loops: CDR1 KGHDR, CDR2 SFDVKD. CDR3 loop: CATGQGIWGQETQYF.

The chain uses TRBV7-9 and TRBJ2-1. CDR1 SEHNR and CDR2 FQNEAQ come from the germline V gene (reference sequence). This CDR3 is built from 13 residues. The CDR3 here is CASSLWVYNEQFF.

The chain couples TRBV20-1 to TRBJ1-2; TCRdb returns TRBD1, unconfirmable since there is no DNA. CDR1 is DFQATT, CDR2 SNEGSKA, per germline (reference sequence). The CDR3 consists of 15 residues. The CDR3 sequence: CSARDSAGGNYGYTF.

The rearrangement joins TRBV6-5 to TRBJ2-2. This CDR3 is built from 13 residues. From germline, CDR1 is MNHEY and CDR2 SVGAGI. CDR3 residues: CASSYRGWGELFF.

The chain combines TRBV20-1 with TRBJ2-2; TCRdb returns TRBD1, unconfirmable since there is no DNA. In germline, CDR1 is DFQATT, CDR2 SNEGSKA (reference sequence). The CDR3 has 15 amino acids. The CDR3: CSAPGAGWDSGELFF.

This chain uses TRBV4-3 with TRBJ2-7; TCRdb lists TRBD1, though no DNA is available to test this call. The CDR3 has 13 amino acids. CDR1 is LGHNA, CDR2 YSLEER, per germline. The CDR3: CASSILGGYEQYF.

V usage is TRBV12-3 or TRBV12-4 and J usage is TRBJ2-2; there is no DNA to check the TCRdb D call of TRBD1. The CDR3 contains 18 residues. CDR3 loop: CASSPLPREKANTGELFF.